One sample yielded the 31 T cell receptor beta chains listed below, sequenced in a study of T cells in Graves' hyperthyroidism and ophthalmopathy (dated by TCRdb to about 2019). Library preparation employed multiplex PCR. Sequencing took place on an Illumina HiSeq 2000. TCR beta CDR3 regions were amplified from RNA transcripts. The first round of RT-PCR for the TCR CDR3 was performed with the HTBI primer set and the Qiagen OneStep RT-PCR kit. TCRdb reprocessing: public reads trimmed at Q25 with fastp, clones called with MiXCR, in-frame beta chains kept. Every entry covers one CDR3 protein and lists the most common genes and DNA from its rows. The sample table records fewer than 750,000 distinct CDR3 sequences; roughly 15% of these occur just once. Jointly, the top ten make up roughly an eighth of the sample. Sequencing input: blood. The receptor set was obtained from a woman aged 45-60 years with Graves' ophthalmopathy.

Notes on this clonotype: A much more abundant neighbour one base away suggests this may be a read error. Given the absence of the conserved phenylalanine or tryptophan at the CDR3 end, a read error is likely. V is TRBV6-2 or TRBV6-3 and J is TRBJ2-1; D perhaps matches TRBD2 (5 bases). The germline V and J ends were trimmed by 7 bases and 0 bases, with 19 bases remaining between them. The germline V gene has CDR1 MNHEY and CDR2 SVGEGT. The CDR3 has 17 residues. CDR3 nucleotide sequence: TGTGCCAGCACTGGGCGGGCCGGCCCCTTCTCCTACAATGAGCAGTTCTCC. Its protein is CASTGRAGPFSYNEQFS.

The sample holds a few counts of this clonotype. The V and J genes are TRBV29-1 and TRBJ2-1, with D possibly matching TRBD2 (5 bases). The germline gives CDR1 SQVTM, CDR2 ANQGSEA. The V end was cut by 5 bases, the J end by 7 bases, with 12 bases between. The CDR3 length is 12 residues. The CDR3 coding sequence is TGCAGCGTTCTAGTTACGGGAAATGAGCAGTTCTTC. Translating it yields CSVLVTGNEQFF.

The chain links TRBV29-1 to TRBJ1-1, with D tentatively TRBD1 (5 bases). V shed 1 base and J shed 3 bases, with 12 bases lying between them. This CDR3 contains 14 residues. Germline assignment: CDR1 SQVTM and CDR2 ANQGSEA. The CDR3 sequence is CSVEGFGGDTEAFF. The CDR3 DNA reads as TGCAGCGTTGAAGGGTTCGGGGGGGACACTGAAGCTTTCTTT. Looking up the rest from reference TRBV29-1 and TRBJ1-1 gives the full variable domain: SAVISQKPSRDICQRGTSLTIQCQVDSQVTMMFWYRQQPGQSLTLIATANQGSEATYESGFVIDKFPISRPNLTFSTLTVSNMSPEDSSIYLCSVEGFGGDTEAFFGQGTRLTVV.

This clonotype was seen at least ten times. The chain recombines TRBV29-1 with TRBJ1-2, with D hard to call. With 7 bases removed from V and 4 bases from J, the gap between germline ends came to 19 bases. The CDR3 covers 14 residues. Germline V gene data show CDR1 as SQVTM and CDR2 as ANQGSEA. The CDR3 DNA follows: TGCAGCGCAACAAGCGGCGCGCAAGCCTATGGCTACACCTTC. This translates into CSATSGAQAYGYTF.

This clonotype was counted at least ten times. This rearrangement joins TRBV7-2 to TRBJ1-1; no firm D call. Deletions cut 2 bases from V and 2 bases from J, with 6 bases between. CDR3 length: 13 amino acids. The germline gives CDR1 SGHTA, CDR2 FQGNSA. Here the CDR3 reads CASSLKVNTEAFF. CDR3 nucleotide sequence: TGTGCCAGCAGCTTAAAGGTTAACACTGAAGCTTTCTTT.

Ten or more counts support this clonotype. The chain couples TRBV28 to TRBJ1-1; TRBD1 aligns across 7 bases. The CDR3 covers 14 residues. Germline CDR1 MDHEN, CDR2 SYDVKM. The CDR3 loop is CAHTSQGRGTEAFF. In nucleotides, the CDR3 is TGTGCGCACACTTCACAGGGGCGAGGCACTGAAGCTTTCTTT.

This clonotype was seen at least ten times. The chain carries TRBV28 and TRBJ1-6, with D maybe TRBD1 (6 bases). This CDR3 region has 15 residues. Germline lookup yields CDR1 MDHEN and CDR2 SYDVKM. V shed 5 bases and J shed 7 bases, with 15 bases lying between them. CDR3 sequence (DNA): TGTGCCAGCAGTCTGCCCGGGACAAGGAATTCACCCCTCCACTTT. It specifies CASSLPGTRNSPLHF.

This clonotype was counted many times. The CDR3, as DNA: TGTGCCAGCAGCGGGGACAGCAAGGTTGTTGCTTTCTTT. Encoded protein: CASSGDSKVVAFF. The V call is TRBV7-9, the J call TRBJ1-1, with 7 bases identical to TRBD1. The V segment lost 5 bases and the J segment 11 bases; nucleotides outside the gene matches: 11. The CDR3 runs to 13 residues. From germline, CDR1 is SEHNR and CDR2 FQNEAQ (reference sequence).

The chain recombines TRBV29-1 with TRBJ2-1; D unresolved. With 3 bases removed from V and 13 bases from J, the gap between germline ends came to 7 bases. Germline CDR1 is SQVTM and CDR2 is ANQGSEA. The CDR3 has 9 residues. Here the CDR3 reads CSVEGNQFF. Here the CDR3 DNA reads TGCAGCGTTGAGGGGAATCAGTTCTTC.

This rearrangement joins TRBV20-1 to TRBJ1-1; D uncertain. CDR1 and CDR2 (germline): DFQATT, SNEGSKA (reference sequence). V was cut by 3 bases and J by 6 bases, with 5 bases left in between. This CDR3 is built from 10 residues. The CDR3 here is CSASGAEAFF. The CDR3 nucleotides are TGCAGTGCTAGTGGGGCTGAAGCTTTCTTT.

This clonotype was counted between two and nine times. The chain links TRBV7-3 to TRBJ2-2; D possibly uses TRBD1 or TRBD2 (5 bases each). V was trimmed by 5 bases and J by 5 bases, leaving 15 bases between them. There are 15 residues in the CDR3. Germline V gives CDR1 SGHTA, CDR2 FQGTGA. The CDR3 here is CASSQRDLGTGELFF. CDR3 nucleotides: TGTGCCAGCAGCCAACGGGACCTCGGGACCGGGGAGCTGTTTTTT.

A word on this clonotype: This may stem from a read error, because a much larger clone lies one nucleotide away. V and J are TRBV28 and TRBJ2-2; D is perhaps TRBD2 (5 bases). This CDR3 has 13 amino acids. Germline-derived CDR1 and CDR2 are MDHEN and SYDVKM. CDR3 sequence: CASRLAHTGEPFF. CDR3 bases: TGTGCCAGCCGGCTAGCTCACACCGGGGAGCCGTTTTTT. The full variable domain, rest sourced from reference TRBV28 and TRBJ2-2, is DVKVTQSSRYLVKRTGEKVFLECVQDMDHENMFWYRQDPGLGLRLIYFSYDVKMKEKGDIPEGYSVSREKKERFSLILESASTNQTSMYLCASRLAHTGEPFFGEGSRLTVL.

This clonotype was found many times. This chain joins TRBV7-8 and TRBJ2-1, with D possibly matching TRBD2 (6 bases). Germline V gene lookup returns CDR1 SGHVS and CDR2 FQNEAQ. With 6 bases removed from V and 8 bases from J, the gap between germline ends came to 17 bases. The CDR3 is 14 residues long. The CDR3 loop reads CASSQRRGRDEQFF. The DNA for the CDR3 is TGTGCCAGCAGTCAAAGGAGGGGTAGGGATGAGCAGTTCTTC.

This clonotype came up a few times. The chain employs TRBV28 and TRBJ1-1, with a possible D match to TRBD1 (5 bases). The CDR3 is 15 amino acids. In germline, CDR1 is MDHEN, CDR2 SYDVKM. V was clipped by 10 bases and J by 1 base, with 19 bases between them. CDR3 residues: CATTSNRGRNTEAFF. For the CDR3, the DNA is TGTGCCACCACGTCTAATCGGGGCAGGAACACTGAAGCTTTCTTT.

This clonotype turned up a few times. The chain is built from TRBV6-5 and TRBJ2-2, with unresolved D. Germline V gene sequence: CDR1 MNHEY, CDR2 SVGAGI. The CDR3 spans 13 residues. The V gene lost 2 bases and the J gene lost 3 bases, with 4 bases spanning the gap. The CDR3 region has the DNA TGTGCCAGCAGTTACGTCTACACCGGGGAGCTGTTTTTT. The encoded protein is CASSYVYTGELFF.

Many counts were recorded for this clonotype. V gene TRBV20-1 combines with J gene TRBJ1-5; TRBD1 is a possible D gene (6 bases). CDR3 length: 14 residues. Per germline, CDR1 DFQATT and CDR2 SNEGSKA (reference sequence). V was clipped by 3 bases and J by 5 bases, with 14 bases between them. The CDR3: CSASIGGLYQPQHF. The DNA of the CDR3 is TGCAGTGCTAGTATCGGGGGGCTTTATCAGCCCCAGCATTTT.

The rearrangement links TRBV4-2 to TRBJ2-4; the match to TRBD2 covers 10 bases. The CDR3 has 18 residues. Trimming at V came to 0 bases and at J to 8 bases, leaving 13 bases not matched to a gene. Germline CDR1 and CDR2: LGHNA and YNFKEQ. In DNA, the CDR3 is TGTGCCAGCAGCCAAGATTCGGCAGTTAGGAGCGGGAGGGACATTCAGTACTTC. This codes for CASSQDSAVRSGRDIQYF.

This chain joins TRBV6-1 and TRBJ2-2; 7 bases are shared with TRBD2. CDR3 length: 15 amino acids. CDR1 and CDR2 (germline): MNHNS, SASEGT. J was trimmed by 1 base and V by 6 bases; bases with no gene match: 5. The CDR3 nucleotides are TGTGCCAGCAGACCAGCTAGCGGGAACACCGGGGAGCTGTTTTTT. This codes for CASRPASGNTGELFF.

This clonotype was recorded many times. The V and J genes are TRBV24-1 and TRBJ2-3, with 10 positions matching TRBD1. With V trimmed by 3 bases and J by 1 base, 6 bases remained unmatched. The germline V gene encodes CDR1 KGHDR and CDR2 SFDVKD. The CDR3 sequence is 17 residues long. This CDR3 reads CATSDTTGTGGTDTQYF. The CDR3 bases are TGTGCCACCAGTGATACCACCGGGACAGGGGGCACAGATACGCAGTATTTT.

This clonotype was observed a few times. A read error may be the cause here, since a much bigger clone is one base away. The chain couples TRBV7-9 to TRBJ2-7; D gene ambiguous. This CDR3 region has 15 residues. Germline V gene data show CDR1 as SEHNR and CDR2 as FQNEAQ (reference sequence). The CDR3 coding sequence is TGTGCCGGCAGCCATACCGACATACATTCCTACGAGCAGTACTTC. Protein: CAGSHTDIHSYEQYF.

This rearrangement joins TRBV12-3 or TRBV12-4 to TRBJ1-4; 11 bases fit TRBD1. After removal of 4 bases from V and 2 bases from J, the junction contained 9 bases not matched to a gene. This CDR3 is 18 amino acids long. Written as DNA, the CDR3 is TGTGCCAGCAGTTCCCATCGGACAGGGGGCTCGACTAATGAAAAACTGTTTTTT. It specifies CASSSHRTGGSTNEKLFF.

In its sample, this clonotype was seen many times. This chain joins TRBV20-1 and TRBJ2-1; D ambiguous. CDR1 and CDR2 (germline): DFQATT, SNEGSKA (reference sequence). This CDR3 region has 12 residues. The V end lost 6 bases, the J end lost 7 bases, and 13 bases lay between the germline ends. This CDR3 reads CSATKGPNEQFF. The CDR3 coding sequence is TGCAGTGCGACAAAAGGACCTAATGAGCAGTTCTTC.

This clonotype was seen only a few times. The chain links TRBV7-3 to TRBJ2-1; 7 bases agree with TRBD2. V gave up 0 bases and J gave up 6 bases; unmatched junction bases: 5. The CDR3 consists of 15 residues. Germline V gives CDR1 SGHTA, CDR2 FQGTGA. CDR3 region: CASSLTSGTFNEQFF. Here the CDR3 DNA reads TGTGCCAGCAGCTTAACCAGCGGGACCTTCAATGAGCAGTTCTTC.

This clonotype was detected ten times or more. The chain couples TRBV12-3 or TRBV12-4 to TRBJ2-7; the D is unclear. Deletions cut 0 bases from V and 2 bases from J, with 8 bases between. The CDR3 runs 14 residues. The DNA for the CDR3 is TGTGCCAGCAGTTTAGCAGGGATAGCCTACGAGCAGTACTTC. Its protein product is CASSLAGIAYEQYF.

This clonotype was recorded at least ten times. The gene calls are TRBV12-3 or TRBV12-4 and TRBJ2-7; D perhaps matches TRBD1 (7 bases). The CDR3 runs 16 residues. V lost 3 bases and J 4 bases, leaving 19 bases between the germline ends. The CDR3 region has the DNA TGTGCCAGCAGTTTTTCCAGGAAGGAGGGGGCGTACGAGCAGTACTTC. Its protein product is CASSFSRKEGAYEQYF.

This clonotype was counted at least ten times. V and J are TRBV7-6 and TRBJ2-1, with D unclear. V lost 0 bases, J lost 2 bases, and 11 bases lay in between. Germline CDR1 is SGHVS and CDR2 is FNYEAQ. The CDR3 covers 16 residues. The CDR3: CASSLASRAAYNEQFF. For the CDR3, the DNA is TGTGCCAGCAGCTTAGCCTCCCGGGCCGCCTACAATGAGCAGTTCTTC.

The J gene is TRBJ2-3, the V gene TRBV6-5; the match to TRBD1 covers 8 bases. This CDR3 has 13 amino acids. Trimming cost V 4 bases and J 12 bases; bases outside gene matches: 9. The V gene's germline CDR1 is MNHEY and CDR2 SVGAGI. CDR3 bases: TGTGCCAGCAGTTTACGGACAGGGCTTAGTCAGTATTTT. Its translation is CASSLRTGLSQYF.

The gene calls are TRBV20-1 and TRBJ2-1; possibly TRBD2 for D (6 bases). Trimming shortened V by 1 base and J by 3 bases, and 10 bases separated the two germline ends. The V gene's germline CDR1 is DFQATT and CDR2 SNEGSKA (reference sequence). CDR3 length equals 14 residues. The CDR3 spells CSARALAIYNEQFF. The CDR3 nucleotides are TGCAGTGCTAGAGCTCTAGCGATCTACAATGAGCAGTTCTTC.

This clonotype showed up many times. Germline and junction disagree at one end, which may indicate a read error. The chain couples TRBV12-3 or TRBV12-4 to TRBJ2-3; 9 bases are a match to TRBD2. This CDR3 comprises 15 residues. This CDR3 reads CASSLAGAPTDTQYF. The CDR3 DNA reads as TGTGCCAGCAGCTTAGCGGGGGCCCCGACAGATACGCAGTATTTT.

Ten or more counts support this clonotype. This chain connects TRBV7-9 to TRBJ2-7; tentatively, D is TRBD2 (6 bases). The CDR3 spans 16 residues. Germline V lookup: CDR1 SEHNR, CDR2 FQNEAQ (reference sequence). Trimming pared 5 bases from V and 2 bases from J, leaving 19 bases between. The CDR3 loop reads CASSASLARGTYEQYF. The CDR3 region has the DNA TGTGCCAGCAGCGCCAGCCTAGCGAGGGGAACCTACGAGCAGTACTTC.

This clonotype was found many times. The chain uses TRBV12-3 or TRBV12-4 and TRBJ2-1; 14 bases are a match to TRBD2. V trimming: 5 bases; J trimming: 2 bases; junction bases outside the gene matches: 8. This CDR3 is 18 amino acids long. This CDR3 is CASSRTSGRSSTYNEQFF. In DNA form, the CDR3 reads TGTGCCAGCAGTCGGACTAGCGGGAGGTCATCCACCTACAATGAGCAGTTCTTC.